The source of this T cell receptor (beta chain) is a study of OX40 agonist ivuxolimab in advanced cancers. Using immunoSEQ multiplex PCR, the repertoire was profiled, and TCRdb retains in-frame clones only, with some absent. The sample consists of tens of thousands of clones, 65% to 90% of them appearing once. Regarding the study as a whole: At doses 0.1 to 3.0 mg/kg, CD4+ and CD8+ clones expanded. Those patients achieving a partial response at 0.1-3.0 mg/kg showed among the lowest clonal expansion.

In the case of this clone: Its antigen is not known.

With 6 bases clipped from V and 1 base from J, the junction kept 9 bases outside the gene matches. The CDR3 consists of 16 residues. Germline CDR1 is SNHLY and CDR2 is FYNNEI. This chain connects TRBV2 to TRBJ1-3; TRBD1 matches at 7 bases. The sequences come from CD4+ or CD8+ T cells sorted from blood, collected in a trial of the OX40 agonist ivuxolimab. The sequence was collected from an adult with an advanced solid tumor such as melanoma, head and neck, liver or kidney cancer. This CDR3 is CASRVGKGASGNTIYF. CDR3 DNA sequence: TGTGCCAGCAGGGTGGGGAAGGGGGCATCTGGAAACACCATATATTTT.